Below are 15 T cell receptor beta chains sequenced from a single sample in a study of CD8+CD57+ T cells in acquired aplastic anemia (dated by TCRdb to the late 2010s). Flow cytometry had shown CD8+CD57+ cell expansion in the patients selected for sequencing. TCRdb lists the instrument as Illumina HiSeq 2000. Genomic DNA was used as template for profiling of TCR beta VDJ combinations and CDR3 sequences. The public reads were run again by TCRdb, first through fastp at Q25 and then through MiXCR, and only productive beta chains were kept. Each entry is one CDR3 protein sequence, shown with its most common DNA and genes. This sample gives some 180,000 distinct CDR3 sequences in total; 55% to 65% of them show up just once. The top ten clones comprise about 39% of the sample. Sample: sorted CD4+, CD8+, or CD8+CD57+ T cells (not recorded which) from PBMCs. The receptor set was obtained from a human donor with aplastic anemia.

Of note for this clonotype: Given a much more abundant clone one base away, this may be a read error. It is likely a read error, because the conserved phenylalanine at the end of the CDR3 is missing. CDR3 coding DNA: TGTGCCAGCAGTTCGGGGGGGCCGCCAGGGGCCAACAAAAACATTCAGTACTCC. Amino acids: CASSSGGPPGANKNIQYS. This chain connects TRBV7-3 to TRBJ2-4; 8 bases agree with TRBD2. CDR1 is SGHTA and CDR2 is FQGTGA in the germline V gene. V lost 6 bases and J lost 3; bases outside the gene matches: 16. The CDR3 spans 18 residues.

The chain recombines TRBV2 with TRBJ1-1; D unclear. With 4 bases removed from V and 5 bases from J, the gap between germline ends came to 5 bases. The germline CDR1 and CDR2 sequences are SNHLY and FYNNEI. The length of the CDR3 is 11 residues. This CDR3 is CASSVGTEAFF. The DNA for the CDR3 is TGTGCCAGCAGTGTAGGGACTGAAGCTTTCTTT.

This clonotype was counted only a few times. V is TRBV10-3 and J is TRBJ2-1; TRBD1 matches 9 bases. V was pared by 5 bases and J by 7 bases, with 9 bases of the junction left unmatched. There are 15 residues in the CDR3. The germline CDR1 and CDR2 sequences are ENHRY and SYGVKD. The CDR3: CAISSDRGGWNEQFF. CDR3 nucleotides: TGTGCCATCAGTTCGGACAGGGGAGGTTGGAATGAGCAGTTCTTC.

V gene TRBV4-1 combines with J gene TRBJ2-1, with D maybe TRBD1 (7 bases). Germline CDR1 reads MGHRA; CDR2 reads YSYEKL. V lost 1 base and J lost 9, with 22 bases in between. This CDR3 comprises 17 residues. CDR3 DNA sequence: TGCGCCAGCAGCCAAGCATCCCAAGGGCCAGGGGGAGGTGAGCAGTTCTTC. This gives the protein CASSQASQGPGGGEQFF.

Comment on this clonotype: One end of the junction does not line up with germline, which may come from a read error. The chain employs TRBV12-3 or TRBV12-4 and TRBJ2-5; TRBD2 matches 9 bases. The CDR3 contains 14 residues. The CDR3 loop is CASSLLAGQETQYF. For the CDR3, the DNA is TGTGCCAGTAGTTTACTAGCGGGCCAAGAGACCCAGTACTTC.

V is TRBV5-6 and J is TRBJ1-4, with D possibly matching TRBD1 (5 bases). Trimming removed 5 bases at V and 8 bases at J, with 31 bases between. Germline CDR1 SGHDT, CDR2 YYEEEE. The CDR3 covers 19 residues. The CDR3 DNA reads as TGTGCCAGCAGTTTATCGCCGTTCCGCCAAGGCACTTGGGGGGAAAAACTGTTTTTT. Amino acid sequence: CASSLSPFRQGTWGEKLFF.

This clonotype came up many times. This CDR3 is CASSNSGLNYEQYF. CDR3 coding DNA: TGTGCCAGCAGTAATTCGGGGCTTAACTACGAGCAGTACTTC. V is TRBV6-6 and J is TRBJ2-7; either TRBD1 or TRBD2 may fit D (5 bases each). The germline V gene encodes CDR1 MNHNY and CDR2 SVGAGI (reference sequence). Trimming pared 5 bases from V and 3 bases from J, leaving 14 bases between. CDR3 length: 14 amino acids.

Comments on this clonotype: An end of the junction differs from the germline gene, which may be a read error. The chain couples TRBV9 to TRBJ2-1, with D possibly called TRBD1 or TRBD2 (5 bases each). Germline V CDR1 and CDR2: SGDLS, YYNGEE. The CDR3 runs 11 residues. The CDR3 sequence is CASSLRDPGAF. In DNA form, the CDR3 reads TGTGCCAGCAGCCTCCGGGACCCGGGTGCCTTC.

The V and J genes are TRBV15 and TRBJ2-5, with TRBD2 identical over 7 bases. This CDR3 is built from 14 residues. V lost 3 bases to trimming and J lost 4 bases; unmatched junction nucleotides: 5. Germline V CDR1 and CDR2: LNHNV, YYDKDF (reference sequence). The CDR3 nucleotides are TGTGCCACCAGCAGCGGGACTACCTCAGAGACCCAGTACTTC. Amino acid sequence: CATSSGTTSETQYF.

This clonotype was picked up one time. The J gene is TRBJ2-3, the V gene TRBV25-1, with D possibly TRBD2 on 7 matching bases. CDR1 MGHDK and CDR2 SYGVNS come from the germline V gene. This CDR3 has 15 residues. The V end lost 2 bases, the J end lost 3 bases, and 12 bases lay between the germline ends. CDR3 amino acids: CASSEGGARTDTQYF. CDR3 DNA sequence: TGTGCCAGCAGTGAAGGGGGGGCCAGGACAGATACGCAGTATTTT.

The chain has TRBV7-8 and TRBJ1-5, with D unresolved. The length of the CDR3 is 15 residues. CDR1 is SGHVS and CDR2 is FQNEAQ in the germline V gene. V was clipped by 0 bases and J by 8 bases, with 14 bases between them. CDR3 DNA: TGTGCCAGCAGCTTAGCTGCCAGAGCTGGGGAGCCCCAGCATTTT. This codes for CASSLAARAGEPQHF. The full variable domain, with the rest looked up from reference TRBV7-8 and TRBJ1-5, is GAGVSQSPRYKVAKRGQDVALRCDPISGHVSLFWYQQALGQGPEFLTYFQNEAQLDKSGLPSDRFFAERPEGSVSTLKIQRTQQEDSAVYLCASSLAARAGEPQHFGDGTRLSIL.

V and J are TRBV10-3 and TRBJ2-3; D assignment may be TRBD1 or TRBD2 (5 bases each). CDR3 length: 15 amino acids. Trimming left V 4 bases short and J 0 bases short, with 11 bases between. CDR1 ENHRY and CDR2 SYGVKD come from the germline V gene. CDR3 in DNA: TGTGCCATCAGTGTCGGGGACCGAAGCACAGATACGCAGTATTTT. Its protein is CAISVGDRSTDTQYF.

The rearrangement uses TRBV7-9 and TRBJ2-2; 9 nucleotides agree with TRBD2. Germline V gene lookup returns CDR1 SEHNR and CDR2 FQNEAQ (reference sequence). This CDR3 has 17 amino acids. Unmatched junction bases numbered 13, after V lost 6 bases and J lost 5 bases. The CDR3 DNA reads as TGTGCCAGCAGTGCCGTCGTGGTAGCGGGAGAGACCGGGGAGCTGTTTTTT. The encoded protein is CASSAVVVAGETGELFF.

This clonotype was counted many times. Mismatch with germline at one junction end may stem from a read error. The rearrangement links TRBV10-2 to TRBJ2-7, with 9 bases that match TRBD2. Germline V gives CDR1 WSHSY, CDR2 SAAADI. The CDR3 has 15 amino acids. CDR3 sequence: CASSERLAESYDQYF. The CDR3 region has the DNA TGCGCCAGCAGCGAACGACTAGCGGAGTCCTACGATCAGTACTTC.

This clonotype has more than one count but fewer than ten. DNA of the CDR3: TGTGCCAGCAGCCGTCGACAGAAGTACGAGCAGTACTTC. This codes for CASSRRQKYEQYF. The chain carries TRBV7-2 and TRBJ2-7; D possibly corresponds to TRBD1 (5 bases). The CDR3 extends over 13 amino acids. Per the germline V gene, CDR1 is SGHTA and CDR2 is FQGNSA. V lost 5 bases and J lost 4, with 12 bases in between.